The rows below give T cell receptor beta chains drawn from one sample of a study of blood T cell repertoires in COVID-19. The method was immunoSEQ multiplex PCR; TCRdb's version includes in-frame clones alone and lacks a portion of them. Altogether approximately 75,000 clones are present, approximately 80% being singletons, with the ten largest covering about 13%. The specimen sequenced was peripheral blood. These receptors were collected from a man in his fifties or sixties with COVID-19, enrolled during active disease. Each CDR3 is given without its conserved first and last residue. Size is omitted from some rows. Given values are once, few, many or a class for expanded clones.

V: TRBV6-4; size: .; CDR3: ASSGSGGFSYNEQF
V: TRBV6-5; size: .; CDR3: AIGLANYNEQF
V: TRBV7-2; size: .; CDR3: ASRQGTANTEAF
V: TRBV29-1; size: .; CDR3: SVETSGVLGSTDTQY
V: TRBV24-1; size: .; CDR3: ATSARQGLAGGIGELF
V: TRBV6-5; size: .; CDR3: ASSLLPGTEAF
V: TRBV6-5; size: .; CDR3: ASSRGLSYEQY
V: TRBV29-1; size: .; CDR3: SVECLAGSSYEQY
V: TRBV11-2; size: .; CDR3: ASSPPGWTSGVTDTQY
V: TRBV6-2/TRBV6-3; size: .; CDR3: ASSPTGQGYEAF
V: TRBV15; size: .; CDR3: ATSGWTGAGETQY
V: TRBV7-9; size: .; CDR3: ASSTVVNEQF
V: TRBV6-2/TRBV6-3; size: .; CDR3: ASSYVGLAGGYNEQF
V: TRBV3-1/TRBV3-2; size: .; CDR3: ASSQRTGGDEQY
V: TRBV5-1; size: .; CDR3: ASSLAGQIYEQY
V: TRBV7-8; size: .; CDR3: ASSLGTANEQY
V: TRBV7-2; size: .; CDR3: ASSLYRYEQY
V: TRBV6-6; size: once; CDR3: ASSYFSGYEQY
V: TRBV11-2; size: .; CDR3: ASSPTSGGPYEQY
V: TRBV11-1; size: once; CDR3: ASSSRQGPNTEAF
V: TRBV20-1; size: .; CDR3: SASQAQNTEAF
V: TRBV10-3; size: once; CDR3: AISESGGGEAF
V: TRBV19; size: .; CDR3: ASTSRQGTEAF
V: TRBV30; size: once; CDR3: AWSLAGDGTGANVLT
V: TRBV4-2; size: .; CDR3: ASSQDSRGDTEAF
V: TRBV7-2; size: many; CDR3: ASSFGLAITYEQY
V: TRBV2; size: .; CDR3: ASGGFMNTEAF